This is a list of T cell receptor beta chains from one sample in a study of blood T cell repertoires in COVID-19. The repertoire was sequenced with immunoSEQ multiplex PCR; TCRdb's copy has only in-frame clones and lacks some. The sample holds 95,000 to 150,000 clones, roughly 84% seen once. The sample taken for sequencing was peripheral blood. The receptors were sampled from a woman older than 75 with acute or convalescent COVID-19. Both conserved end residues are part of each CDR3. A D gene is named only where the DNA matches it firmly. The size entry is marked missing in some rows and otherwise reads once, few, many or a size class.

size,V,D,J,DNA,CDR3
-,TRBV5-5,-,TRBJ1-2,TGTGCCAGCAGCTTGACAGGGAATAACTATGGCTACACCTTC,CASSLTGNNYGYTF
-,TRBV19,-,TRBJ2-1,TGTGCCAGTAGTATTGGGCCAAACAATGAGCAGTTCTTC,CASSIGPNNEQFF
-,TRBV7-8,-,TRBJ1-1,TGTGCCAGCAGCTCAGGGGCTCTATTGAACACTGAAGCTTTCTTT,CASSSGALLNTEAFF
-,TRBV10-3,TRBD2,TRBJ2-7,TGTGCCATGAGTCGAGCGGGAGGACAAACTTACTATTACGAGCAGTACTTC,CAMSRAGGQTYYYEQYF
-,TRBV7-9,-,TRBJ1-3,TGTGCCAGCAGCCGCGGGGGGACCTCTGGAAACACCATATATTTT,CASSRGGTSGNTIYF
-,TRBV3-1/TRBV3-2,TRBD1,TRBJ1-6,TGTGCCAGCGGGCCAGGACAGGGGAATTCACCCCTCCACTTT,CASGPGQGNSPLHF
-,TRBV7-9,TRBD1,TRBJ1-2,TGTGCCAGCAGCGCCAGGGACAGGGGGTTGGATGGCTACACCTTC,CASSARDRGLDGYTF
-,TRBV11-3,-,TRBJ2-6,TGTGCCAGCAGCTTAGGACATGCTGGGGCCAACGTCCTGACTTTC,CASSLGHAGANVLTF
-,TRBV5-4,TRBD2,TRBJ2-1,TGTGCCAGCAGCCCGACTAGCGGGGTTGGCCATGAGCAGTTCTTC,CASSPTSGVGHEQFF
-,TRBV7-2,-,TRBJ1-5,TGTGCCAGCAGCTTAGAAGACAGGCCAAGTCAGCCCCAGCATTTT,CASSLEDRPSQPQHF
-,TRBV18,-,TRBJ2-7,TGTGCCAGCTCACCACGACAGGACGGCTACGAGCAGTACTTC,CASSPRQDGYEQYF
few,TRBV28,-,TRBJ2-7,TGTGCCAGCAGTTTTCGGTACGAGCAGTACTTC,CASSFRYEQYF
-,TRBV9,TRBD2,TRBJ2-5,TGTGCCAGCAGCGACCGAGCGGGAACCCGACAAGAGACCCAGTACTTC,CASSDRAGTRQETQYF
-,TRBV29-1,TRBD1,TRBJ1-3,TGCAGCGTAAAAAAACAGGGGAGTGCGAACACCATATATTTT,CSVKKQGSANTIYF
-,TRBV2,TRBD1,TRBJ2-7,TGTGCCAGCAGTCAAATAGGAGGGACAGGGCCAGTAGACGAGCAGTACTTC,CASSQIGGTGPVDEQYF
-,TRBV19,TRBD1,TRBJ2-2,TGTGCCAGTAGTATAGGAGGGACAGGGATGAACACCGGGGAGCTGTTTTTT,CASSIGGTGMNTGELFF
once,TRBV27,-,TRBJ2-3,TGTGCCAGCAGCTTAGATACGCAGTATTTT,CASSLDTQYF
-,TRBV19,-,TRBJ1-4,TGTGCCAGTAGTAGGGCTCATGAGACGGAAAAACTGTTTTTT,CASSRAHETEKLFF
-,TRBV20-1,-,TRBJ2-7,TGCAGTGCTAGTGTGCGGGATGAAGAGCAGTACTTC,CSASVRDEEQYF
-,TRBV4-1,TRBD1,TRBJ1-5,TGCGCCAGCAGCCAGACACAGGGGGCAGGTCAGCCCCAGCATTTT,CASSQTQGAGQPQHF
-,TRBV29-1,-,TRBJ2-3,TGCAGCGTCGAGAAATCCACAGATACGCAGTATTTT,CSVEKSTDTQYF
-,TRBV5-4,-,TRBJ1-2,TGTGCCAGCAGCTTGGTCGTCCAGGGCTCCCTGGGCTACACCTTC,CASSLVVQGSLGYTF
-,TRBV11-3,-,TRBJ2-5,TGTGCCAGCAGCTTAGGGCAGTCTGAGACCCAGTACTTC,CASSLGQSETQYF
-,TRBV19,-,TRBJ1-3,TGTGCCAGTAGTATAACAGACTCTGGAAACACCATATATTTT,CASSITDSGNTIYF
-,TRBV18,-,TRBJ1-1,TGTGCCAGCTCACCAGGGGGGGAAACTGAAGCTTTCTTT,CASSPGGETEAFF
once,TRBV6-1,-,TRBJ1-5,TGTGCCAGCAGTGACGGGGGTGGGGTCCCCTTCAAGCATTTT,CASSDGGGVPFKHF
-,TRBV5-4,-,TRBJ1-3,TGTGCCAGCAGCTTGATCCCAGGGTCGGGAAACACCATATATTTT,CASSLIPGSGNTIYF
once,TRBV3-1/TRBV3-2,-,TRBJ1-3,TGTGCCAGCAGCCAAGCGGCGGGGGCGCTTGGAAACACCATATATTTT,CASSQAAGALGNTIYF
-,TRBV7-2,-,TRBJ1-6,TGTGCCAGCAGCTTGTATCAGGGTACGGATTCACCCCTCCACTTT,CASSLYQGTDSPLHF
-,TRBV5-1,TRBD2,TRBJ2-1,TGCGCCAGCAGCCCTACTAGCGGGAGTGTCAATGAGCAGTTCTTC,CASSPTSGSVNEQFF
-,TRBV19,TRBD1,TRBJ2-3,TGTGCCAGTATCGACAGTAGCAGGGGGCGCGAAGATACGCAGTATTTT,CASIDSSRGREDTQYF
few,TRBV2,TRBD1,TRBJ1-2,TGTGCCAGCAGGGGGGACAGTTTGAGCTATGGCTACACCTTC,CASRGDSLSYGYTF
few,TRBV6-4,TRBD1,TRBJ2-7,TGTGCCAGGCTGCCTTTGAAACAGGGGGGCAACGAGCAGTACTTC,CARLPLKQGGNEQYF
once,TRBV4-2,TRBD1,TRBJ2-5,TGTGCCAGCAGCCAAGGGACAGGGGCGTATGAGACCCAGTACTTC,CASSQGTGAYETQYF
-,TRBV7-9,TRBD1,TRBJ2-6,TGTGCCAGCAGCTTGCGGACAGGCTCTGGGGCCAACGTCCTGACTTTC,CASSLRTGSGANVLTF
-,TRBV19,TRBD1,TRBJ1-3,TGTGCCAGTATTCCGGGACAGCGTGGAAACACCATATATTTT,CASIPGQRGNTIYF
-,TRBV6-2/TRBV6-3,TRBD1,TRBJ1-2,TGTGCCAGCAGTTCCCCCGGACAGGGGGACTATGGCTACACCTTC,CASSSPGQGDYGYTF
-,TRBV27,TRBD2,TRBJ2-2,TGTGCCAGCGGAGAGACTAGCGGGAGGGCCGGGGAGCTGTTTTTT,CASGETSGRAGELFF
-,TRBV14,-,TRBJ1-3,TGTGCCAGCAGCCAAATCCTTGGAAACACCATATATTTT,CASSQILGNTIYF
-,TRBV6-5,-,TRBJ1-2,TGTGCCAGCAAGAATACTTTCAGGGGACGGTATGGCTACACCTTC,CASKNTFRGRYGYTF
-,TRBV19,-,TRBJ2-7,TGTGCCAGTAGTATTGACAGATCCTACGAGCAGTACTTC,CASSIDRSYEQYF